One and the same sample provided the 26 T cell receptor beta chains below, sequenced in a study of healthy donors' naive CD4 and CD8 T cells. TCR libraries were built from about 500 ng of total RNA by linear amplification. TCRdb recomputed calls from the reads with MiXCR, one row per CDR3 protein. The sample lists 200,000 or so distinct CDR3 sequences, 65% to 75% seen once, with around 2% in the top ten. The sample taken for sequencing was naive CD4+ and CD8+ T cells sorted from blood, pooled from several donors. These receptors were taken from a pool of human donors in good health; the sample pools cells from several healthy donors.

The rearrangement joins TRBV6-5 to TRBJ1-6, with D possibly being TRBD1 (6 bases). CDR3 size: 16 residues. The V and J ends lost 0 bases and 0 bases respectively, with 6 bases between them. Germline V gene sequence: CDR1 MNHEY, CDR2 SVGAGI. CDR3 nucleotides: TGTGCCAGCAGTTACTCACAGGGCTCCTATAATTCACCCCTCCACTTT. Amino acids: CASSYSQGSYNSPLHF.

The chain combines TRBV6-5 with TRBJ2-3, with a tentative D call TRBD2 (5 bases). Deletions cut 5 bases from V and 6 bases from J, with 15 bases between. The CDR3 extends over 14 amino acids. Germline V lookup: CDR1 MNHEY, CDR2 SVGAGI. CDR3 DNA: TGTGCCAGCAGTCACCCGGGGTTGCTTGATACGCAGTATTTT. Protein: CASSHPGLLDTQYF.

The chain couples TRBV30 to TRBJ1-1; perhaps TRBD1 as D (6 bases). This CDR3 has 11 residues. Germline V CDR1 and CDR2: GTSNPN, SVGIG (reference sequence). Trimming stripped 5 bases from V and 6 bases from J, with 10 bases between. The CDR3 spells CAWQGPAEAFF. The CDR3 DNA reads as TGTGCCTGGCAGGGGCCCGCTGAAGCTTTCTTT.

J is TRBJ1-1 and V is TRBV29-1, with D maybe TRBD1 (5 bases). Trimming took off 4 bases at V and 0 bases at J, with 15 bases between the two ends. This CDR3 region has 15 residues. Germline CDR1 SQVTM, CDR2 ANQGSEA. The CDR3 nucleotides read TGCAGCGTTGGACTATGGGACCGCATGAACACTGAAGCTTTCTTT. Its translation is CSVGLWDRMNTEAFF.

This clonotype was recorded a few times. The rearrangement joins TRBV5-6 to TRBJ2-1, with D possibly called TRBD1 or TRBD2 (5 bases each). The CDR3 spans 14 residues. Germline CDR1 and CDR2: SGHDT and YYEEEE. V shed 7 bases and J shed 8 bases, with 19 bases lying between them. Here the CDR3 reads CASLGTAPADEQFF. CDR3 sequence (DNA): TGTGCCAGCCTCGGGACGGCCCCAGCGGATGAGCAGTTCTTC.

This clonotype was recorded only once. The chain has TRBV7-8 and TRBJ2-1, with D maybe TRBD2 (5 bases). V dropped 0 bases and J dropped 6 bases, with 12 bases sitting between them. This CDR3 has 15 residues. Germline V gene lookup returns CDR1 SGHVS and CDR2 FQNEAQ. CDR3 residues: CASSLAPRRANEQFF. The CDR3 DNA follows: TGTGCCAGCAGCTTAGCGCCTCGGCGGGCCAATGAGCAGTTCTTC. Filled out from reference TRBV7-8 and TRBJ2-1, the complete variable domain reads GAGVSQSPRYKVAKRGQDVALRCDPISGHVSLFWYQQALGQGPEFLTYFQNEAQLDKSGLPSDRFFAERPEGSVSTLKIQRTQQEDSAVYLCASSLAPRRANEQFFGPGTRLTVL.

The chain has TRBV6-5 and TRBJ2-7, with 9 positions matching TRBD1. The CDR3 extends over 15 amino acids. V shed 1 base and J 1 base; nucleotides not matched to a gene: 2. The germline CDR1 and CDR2 sequences are MNHEY and SVGAGI. The CDR3 DNA is TGTGCCAGCAGTTACTGGGGACAGGGTTCCTACGAGCAGTACTTC. Its protein product is CASSYWGQGSYEQYF.

The table lists this clonotype with a few counts. The chain is built from TRBV12-3 or TRBV12-4 and TRBJ1-2, with D unresolved. The V gene lost 7 bases and the J gene lost 4 bases, with 13 bases spanning the gap. CDR3 size: 13 residues. CDR3 residues: CASKSSSSYGYTF. The CDR3 coding sequence is TGTGCCAGCAAGTCCAGTTCCTCCTATGGCTACACCTTC.

The chain joins TRBV4-3 to TRBJ1-1, with D possibly TRBD1 on 6 matching bases. The V gene's germline CDR1 is LGHNA and CDR2 YSLEER. This CDR3 has 13 residues. Trimming took off 0 bases at V and 6 bases at J, with 8 bases between the two ends. The CDR3 bases are TGCGCCAGCAGCCAAGACGGGACACCTGAAGCTTTCTTT. Amino acid sequence: CASSQDGTPEAFF.

This chain joins TRBV7-8 and TRBJ2-1, with 9 bases lining up with TRBD2. From germline, CDR1 is SGHVS and CDR2 FQNEAQ. V lost 8 bases and J lost 10; bases outside the gene matches: 12. CDR3 length equals 14 residues. The CDR3 region has the DNA TGTGCCAGCCGCTCTGCGGGAGGGCCAGGAGAGCAGTTCTTC. As protein: CASRSAGGPGEQFF.

V usage is TRBV29-1 and J usage is TRBJ1-1, with D perhaps TRBD1 (5 bases). The CDR3 is 13 residues long. Germline V CDR1 and CDR2: SQVTM, ANQGSEA. Trimming removed 7 bases from V and 0 bases from J, with 12 bases in between. Here the CDR3 DNA reads TGCAGCGCCCAGGGCAGCTTGAACACTGAAGCTTTCTTT. It translates to CSAQGSLNTEAFF.

The rearrangement links TRBV5-4 to TRBJ2-5, with 7 bases aligning to TRBD1. The CDR3 extends over 15 amino acids. CDR1 and CDR2 (germline): SGHNT, YYREEE (reference sequence). Trimming cost V 4 bases and J 1 base; bases outside gene matches: 7. Here the CDR3 reads CASSPGRTGQETQYF. The CDR3 region has the DNA TGTGCCAGCAGCCCGGGGCGGACAGGCCAAGAGACCCAGTACTTC.

This clonotype was counted a few times. The chain is built from TRBV27 and TRBJ2-3, with a tentative D call TRBD2 (6 bases). The CDR3 covers 13 residues. Deletions cut 2 bases from V and 6 bases from J, with 9 bases between. The germline V gene encodes CDR1 MNHEY and CDR2 SMNVEV (reference sequence). The CDR3: CASSLAGRDTQYF. CDR3 coding DNA: TGTGCCAGCAGTTTAGCGGGGCGTGATACGCAGTATTTT.

There are a few counts of this clonotype. This chain uses TRBV6-5 with TRBJ1-1; no clear D. The CDR3 spans 13 residues. Germline V gives CDR1 MNHEY, CDR2 SVGAGI. V lost 5 bases, J lost 1 base, and 8 bases lay in between. CDR3 protein: CASSPGRNTEAFF. Here the CDR3 DNA reads TGTGCCAGCAGTCCCGGGAGGAACACTGAAGCTTTCTTT.

The chain has TRBV5-1 and TRBJ2-2, with D maybe TRBD2 (6 bases). The CDR3 loop spans 14 amino acids. Between the trimmed V and J ends, which lost 6 bases and 5 bases, there was a span of 14 bases. Germline loops: CDR1 SGHRS, CDR2 YFSETQ. CDR3 in amino acids: CASKVEGGTGELFF. For the CDR3, the DNA is TGCGCCAGCAAGGTGGAGGGAGGTACCGGGGAGCTGTTTTTT.

V is TRBV19 and J is TRBJ2-7; D might be TRBD2 (6 bases). The CDR3 loop spans 14 amino acids. Deletions cut 4 bases from V and 1 base from J, with 11 bases between. The germline CDR1 and CDR2 sequences are LNHDA and SQIVND (reference sequence). In DNA, the CDR3 is TGTGCCAGTAGTAGGAGGGATCCATCCTACGAGCAGTACTTC. It specifies CASSRRDPSYEQYF.

This rearrangement joins TRBV10-3 to TRBJ2-1, with 8 bases that match TRBD1. Germline V CDR1 and CDR2: ENHRY, SYGVKD. V shed 10 bases and J 2 bases; nucleotides not matched to a gene: 13. The CDR3 has 16 amino acids. The CDR3 protein is CATTGSGQGPYNEQFF. Here the CDR3 DNA reads TGTGCCACCACTGGGTCAGGACAGGGCCCCTACAATGAGCAGTTCTTC.

V is TRBV28 and J is TRBJ1-1, with D tentatively TRBD1 (6 bases). Germline CDR1 MDHEN, CDR2 SYDVKM. This CDR3 is built from 12 residues. The CDR3 nucleotides are TGTGGGAGTGGGGGGCCGATCGCTGAAGCTTTCTTT. It encodes CGSGGPIAEAFF.

V is TRBV27 and J is TRBJ2-7; 9 nucleotides align to TRBD2. This CDR3 region has 14 residues. Germline values: CDR1 MNHEY, CDR2 SMNVEV (reference sequence). V was clipped by 2 bases and J by 6 bases; unmatched bases: 5. The CDR3 bases are TGTGCCAGCAGTTTAGCGGGAGGGCCGAGCGAGCAGTACTTC. Translating it yields CASSLAGGPSEQYF.

The rearrangement links TRBV30 to TRBJ2-7; either TRBD1 or TRBD2 may supply D (6 bases each). The CDR3 runs to 14 residues. V lost 2 bases to trimming and J lost 6 bases, with 17 bases between them. Germline CDR1 GTSNPN, CDR2 SVGIG (reference sequence). The DNA of the CDR3 is TGTGCCTGGAGTAACCTTTTGGGGGGCGCCGAGCAGTACTTC. Its translation: CAWSNLLGGAEQYF.

This chain connects TRBV4-3 to TRBJ2-1; D call uncertain. Between the trimmed V and J ends, which lost 1 base and 0 bases, there was a span of 7 bases. In germline, CDR1 is LGHNA, CDR2 YSLEER. This CDR3 contains 15 residues. The CDR3 DNA sequence: TGCGCCAGCAGCCAAGGCCGAAGCTCCTACAATGAGCAGTTCTTC. This translates into CASSQGRSSYNEQFF.

This clonotype was observed a single time. The chain is built from TRBV28 and TRBJ2-2; D unclear. From germline, CDR1 is MDHEN and CDR2 SYDVKM. V was clipped by 3 bases and J by 0 bases, with 17 bases between them. The CDR3 is 18 residues long. In nucleotides, the CDR3 is TGTGCCAGCAGTTTCTCCTCCGGGCAGAGTACGAACACCGGGGAGCTGTTTTTT. Protein product: CASSFSSGQSTNTGELFF.

The sample holds a few counts of this clonotype. V gene TRBV18 combines with J gene TRBJ2-7; D gene unclear. The CDR3 length is 15 residues. Trimming took 1 base from V and 0 from J, leaving 10 bases between them. Germline lookup yields CDR1 KGHSH and CDR2 LQKENI. The DNA for the CDR3 is TGTGCCAGCTCACCACGCGAGCCCCGCTCCTACGAGCAGTACTTC. This codes for CASSPREPRSYEQYF.

This chain connects TRBV30 to TRBJ2-1, with 10 nucleotides matching TRBD2. This CDR3 has 14 residues. V trimming: 5 bases; J trimming: 4 bases; junction bases outside the gene matches: 5. Germline CDR1 reads GTSNPN; CDR2 reads SVGIG (reference sequence). The CDR3 here is CAWGTSGIYNEQFF. The CDR3 DNA reads TGTGCCTGGGGCACTAGCGGGATTTACAATGAGCAGTTCTTC.

The rearrangement links TRBV27 to TRBJ1-2; D is uncertain. The CDR3 totals 13 residues. The germline CDR1 and CDR2 sequences are MNHEY and SMNVEV (reference sequence). V lost 5 bases to trimming and J lost 8 bases, with 15 bases between them. The CDR3 is CASSPTDLYGYTF. CDR3 nucleotide sequence: TGTGCCAGCAGTCCTACGGACCTGTACGGCTACACCTTC.

The V gene is TRBV6-5, the J gene TRBJ1-1, with TRBD1 matching 7 bases. From germline, CDR1 is MNHEY and CDR2 SVGAGI. The CDR3 totals 17 residues. With 7 bases clipped from V and 3 bases from J, the junction kept 17 bases outside the gene matches. The CDR3 nucleotides are TGTGCCAGCATTAGAGCGCCGGGGACAGCGGGGGACACTGAAGCTTTCTTT. Its protein is CASIRAPGTAGDTEAFF.